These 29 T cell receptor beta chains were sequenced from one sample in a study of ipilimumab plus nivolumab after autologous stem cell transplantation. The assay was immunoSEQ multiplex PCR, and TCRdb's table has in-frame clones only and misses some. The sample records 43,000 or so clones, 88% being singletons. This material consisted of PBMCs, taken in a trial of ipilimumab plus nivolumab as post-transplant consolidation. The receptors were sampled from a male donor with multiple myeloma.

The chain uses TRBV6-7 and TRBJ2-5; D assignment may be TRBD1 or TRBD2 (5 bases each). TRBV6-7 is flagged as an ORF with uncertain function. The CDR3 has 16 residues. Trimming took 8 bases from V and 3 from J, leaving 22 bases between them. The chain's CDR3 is CASLLGRGRPKETQYF. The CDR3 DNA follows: TGTGCCAGCTTGTTGGGCCGGGGACGCCCGAAAGAGACCCAGTACTTC.

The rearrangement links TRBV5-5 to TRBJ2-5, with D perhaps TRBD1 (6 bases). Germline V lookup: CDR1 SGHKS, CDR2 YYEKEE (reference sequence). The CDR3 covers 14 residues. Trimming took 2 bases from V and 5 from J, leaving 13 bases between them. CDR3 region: CASSFYTGTETQYF. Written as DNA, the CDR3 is TGTGCCAGCAGCTTTTACACAGGGACGGAGACCCAGTACTTC.

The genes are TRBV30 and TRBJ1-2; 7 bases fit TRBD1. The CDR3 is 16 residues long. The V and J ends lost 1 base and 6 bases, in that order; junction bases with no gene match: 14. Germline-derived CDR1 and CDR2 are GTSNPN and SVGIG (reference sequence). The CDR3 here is CAWSGQGLYPSNGYTF. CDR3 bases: TGTGCCTGGAGTGGACAGGGTCTTTATCCTTCAAATGGCTACACCTTC.

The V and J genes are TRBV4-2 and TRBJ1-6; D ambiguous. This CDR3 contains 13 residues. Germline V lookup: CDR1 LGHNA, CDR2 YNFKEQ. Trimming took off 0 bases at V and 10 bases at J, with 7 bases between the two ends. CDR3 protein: CASSQEVSSPLHF. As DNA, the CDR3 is TGTGCCAGCAGCCAAGAGGTGAGCTCACCCCTCCACTTT.

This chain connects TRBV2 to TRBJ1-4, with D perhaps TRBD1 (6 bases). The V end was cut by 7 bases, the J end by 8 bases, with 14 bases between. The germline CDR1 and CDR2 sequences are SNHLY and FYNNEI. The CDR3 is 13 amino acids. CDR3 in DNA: TGTGCCAGCAACCAGGGGCGGCAGGAAAAACTGTTTTTT. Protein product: CASNQGRQEKLFF.

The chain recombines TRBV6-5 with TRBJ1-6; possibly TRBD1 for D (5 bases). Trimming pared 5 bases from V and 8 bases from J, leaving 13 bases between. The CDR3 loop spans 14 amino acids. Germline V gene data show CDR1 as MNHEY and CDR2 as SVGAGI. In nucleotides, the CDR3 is TGTGCCAGCAGTCCGGACATGTGGGATTCACCCCTCCACTTT. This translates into CASSPDMWDSPLHF.

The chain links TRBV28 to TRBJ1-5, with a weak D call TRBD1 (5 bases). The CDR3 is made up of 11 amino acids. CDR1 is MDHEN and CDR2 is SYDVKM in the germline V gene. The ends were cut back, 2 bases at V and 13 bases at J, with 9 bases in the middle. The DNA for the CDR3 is TGTGCCAGCAGTTTAACAGGCCATCAGCATTTT. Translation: CASSLTGHQHF.

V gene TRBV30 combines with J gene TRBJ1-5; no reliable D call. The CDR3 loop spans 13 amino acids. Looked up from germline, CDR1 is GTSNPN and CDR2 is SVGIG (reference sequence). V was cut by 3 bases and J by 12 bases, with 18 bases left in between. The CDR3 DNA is TGTGCCTGGAGAAGACCCGCCGAATCTTTCCAGCATTTT. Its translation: CAWRRPAESFQHF.

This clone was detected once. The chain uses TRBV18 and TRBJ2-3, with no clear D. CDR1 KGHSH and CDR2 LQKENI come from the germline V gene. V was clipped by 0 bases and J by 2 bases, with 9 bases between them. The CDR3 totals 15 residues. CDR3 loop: CASSPPNQITDTQYF. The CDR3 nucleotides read TGTGCCAGCTCACCACCGAACCAGATCACAGATACGCAGTATTTT.

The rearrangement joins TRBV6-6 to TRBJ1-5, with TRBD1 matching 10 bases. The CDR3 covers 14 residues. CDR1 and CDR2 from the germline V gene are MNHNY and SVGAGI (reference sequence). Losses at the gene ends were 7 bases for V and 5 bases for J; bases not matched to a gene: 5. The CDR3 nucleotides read TGTGCCAGCACCCCCGGACAGGGGGATCAGCCCCAGCATTTT. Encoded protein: CASTPGQGDQPQHF.

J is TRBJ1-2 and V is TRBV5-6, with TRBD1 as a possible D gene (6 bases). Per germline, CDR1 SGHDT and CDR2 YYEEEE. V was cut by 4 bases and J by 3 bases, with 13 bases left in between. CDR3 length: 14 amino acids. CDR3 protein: CASSPWPGDYGYTF. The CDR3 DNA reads TGTGCCAGCAGCCCCTGGCCAGGGGACTATGGCTACACCTTC.

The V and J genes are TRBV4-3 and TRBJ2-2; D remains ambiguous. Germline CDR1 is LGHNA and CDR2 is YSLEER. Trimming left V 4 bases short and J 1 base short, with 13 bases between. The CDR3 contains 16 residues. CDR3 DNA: TGCGCCAGCAGCCCAATGACACTGGGGAACACCGGGGAGCTGTTTTTT. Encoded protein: CASSPMTLGNTGELFF.

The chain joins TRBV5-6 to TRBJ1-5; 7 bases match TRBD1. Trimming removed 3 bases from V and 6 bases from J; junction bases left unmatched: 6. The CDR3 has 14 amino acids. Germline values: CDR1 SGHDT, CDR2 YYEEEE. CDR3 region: CASSSGGGGQPQHF. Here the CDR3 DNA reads TGTGCCAGCAGCTCAGGGGGAGGGGGTCAGCCCCAGCATTTT.

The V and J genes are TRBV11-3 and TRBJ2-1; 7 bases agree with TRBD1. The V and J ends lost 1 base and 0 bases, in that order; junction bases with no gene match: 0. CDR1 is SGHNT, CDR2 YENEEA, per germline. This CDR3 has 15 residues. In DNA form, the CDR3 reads TGTGCCAGCAGCTTAGGACAGGGCTCCTACAATGAGCAGTTCTTC. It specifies CASSLGQGSYNEQFF.

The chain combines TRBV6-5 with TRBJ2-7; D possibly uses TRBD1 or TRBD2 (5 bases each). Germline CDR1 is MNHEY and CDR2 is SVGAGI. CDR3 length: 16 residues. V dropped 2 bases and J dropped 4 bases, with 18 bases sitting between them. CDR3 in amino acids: CASSYAPPRDAYEQYF. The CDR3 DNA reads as TGTGCCAGCAGTTACGCCCCCCCCCGGGACGCGTACGAGCAGTACTTC.

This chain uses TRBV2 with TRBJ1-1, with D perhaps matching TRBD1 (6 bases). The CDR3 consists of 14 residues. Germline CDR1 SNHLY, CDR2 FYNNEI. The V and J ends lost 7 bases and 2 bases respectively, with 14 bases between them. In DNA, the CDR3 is TGTGCCAGCAACAGGGCCCTAACAAACACTGAAGCTTTCTTT. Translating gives CASNRALTNTEAFF.

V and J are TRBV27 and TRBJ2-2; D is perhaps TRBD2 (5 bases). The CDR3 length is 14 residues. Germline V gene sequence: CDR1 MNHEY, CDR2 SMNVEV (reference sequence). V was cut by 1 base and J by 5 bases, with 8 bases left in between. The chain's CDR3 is CASSLFGETGELFF. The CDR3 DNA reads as TGTGCCAGCAGTTTATTCGGGGAAACCGGGGAGCTGTTTTTT.

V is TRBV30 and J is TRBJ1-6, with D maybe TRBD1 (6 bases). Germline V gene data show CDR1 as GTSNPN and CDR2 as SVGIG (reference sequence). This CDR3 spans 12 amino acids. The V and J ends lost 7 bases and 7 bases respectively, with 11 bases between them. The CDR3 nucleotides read TGTGCCTCGGGGAGGGGGAATTCACCCCTCCACTTT. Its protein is CASGRGNSPLHF.

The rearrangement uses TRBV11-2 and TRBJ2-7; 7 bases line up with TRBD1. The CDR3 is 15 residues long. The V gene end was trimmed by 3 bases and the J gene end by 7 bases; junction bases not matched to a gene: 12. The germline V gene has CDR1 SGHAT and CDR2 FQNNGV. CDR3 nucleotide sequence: TGTGCCAGCAGCTTTCGACAGGGTTTCGGTCGGGAGCAGTACTTC. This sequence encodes CASSFRQGFGREQYF. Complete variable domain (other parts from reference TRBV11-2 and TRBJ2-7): EAGVAQSPRYKIIEKRQSVAFWCNPISGHATLYWYQQILGQGPKLLIQFQNNGVVDDSQLPKDRFSAERLKGVDSTLKIQPAKLEDSAVYLCASSFRQGFGREQYFGPGTRLTVT.

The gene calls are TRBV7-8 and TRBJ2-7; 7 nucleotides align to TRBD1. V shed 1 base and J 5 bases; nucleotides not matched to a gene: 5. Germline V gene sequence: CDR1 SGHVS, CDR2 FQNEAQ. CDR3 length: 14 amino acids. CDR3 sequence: CASSLDRGIDEQYF. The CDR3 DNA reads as TGTGCCAGCAGCTTAGACAGGGGTATCGACGAGCAGTACTTC.

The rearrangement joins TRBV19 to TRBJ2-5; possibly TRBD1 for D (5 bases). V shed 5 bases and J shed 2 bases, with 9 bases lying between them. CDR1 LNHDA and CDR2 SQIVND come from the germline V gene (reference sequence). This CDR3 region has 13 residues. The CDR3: CASSSGYQETQYF. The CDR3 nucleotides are TGTGCCAGTAGTTCAGGGTATCAAGAGACCCAGTACTTC.

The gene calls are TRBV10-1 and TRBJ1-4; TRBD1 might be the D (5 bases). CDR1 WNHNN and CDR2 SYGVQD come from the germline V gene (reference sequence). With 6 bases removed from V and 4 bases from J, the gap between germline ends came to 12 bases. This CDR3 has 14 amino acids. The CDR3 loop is CASSAGTGNEKLFF. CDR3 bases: TGCGCCAGCAGCGCAGGGACCGGTAATGAAAAACTGTTTTTT.

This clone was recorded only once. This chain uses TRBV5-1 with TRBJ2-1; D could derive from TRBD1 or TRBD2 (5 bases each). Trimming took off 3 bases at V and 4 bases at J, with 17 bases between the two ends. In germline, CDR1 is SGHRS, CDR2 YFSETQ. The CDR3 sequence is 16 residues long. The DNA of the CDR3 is TGCGCCAGCAGCTCGAGATGGGGACGGTCGTACAATGAGCAGTTCTTC. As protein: CASSSRWGRSYNEQFF.

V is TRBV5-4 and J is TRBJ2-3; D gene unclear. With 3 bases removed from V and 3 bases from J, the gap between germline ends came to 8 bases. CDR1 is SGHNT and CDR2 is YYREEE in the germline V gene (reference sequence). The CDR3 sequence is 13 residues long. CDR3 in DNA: TGTGCCAGCAGCTCCCCGGTAACAGATACGCAGTATTTT. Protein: CASSSPVTDTQYF.

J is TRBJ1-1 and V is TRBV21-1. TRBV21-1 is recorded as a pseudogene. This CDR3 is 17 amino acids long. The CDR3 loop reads CASSIYNAGRKNTEAFF. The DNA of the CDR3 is TGTGCCAGCAGCATATACAACGCGGGACGGAAGAACACTGAAGCTTTCTTT.

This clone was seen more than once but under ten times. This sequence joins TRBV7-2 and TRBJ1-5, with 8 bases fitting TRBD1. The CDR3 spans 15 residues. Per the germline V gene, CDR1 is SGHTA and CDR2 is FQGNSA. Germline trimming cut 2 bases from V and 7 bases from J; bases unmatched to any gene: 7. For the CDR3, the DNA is TGTGCCAGCAGCTTACAGGGGGCGCGAGGGCAGCCCCAGCATTTT. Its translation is CASSLQGARGQPQHF.

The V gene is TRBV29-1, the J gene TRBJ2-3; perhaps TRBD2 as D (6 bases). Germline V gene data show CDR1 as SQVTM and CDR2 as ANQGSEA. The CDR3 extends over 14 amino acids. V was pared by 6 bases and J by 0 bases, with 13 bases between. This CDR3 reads CSVPRGLSTDTQYF. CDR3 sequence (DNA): TGCAGCGTCCCGCGGGGCCTTAGCACAGATACGCAGTATTTT.

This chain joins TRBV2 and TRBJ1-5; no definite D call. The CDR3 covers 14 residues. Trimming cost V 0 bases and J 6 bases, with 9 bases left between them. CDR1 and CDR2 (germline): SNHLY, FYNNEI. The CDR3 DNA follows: TGTGCCAGCAGTGAAGCCCGGTTTAGTCAGCCCCAGCATTTT. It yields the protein CASSEARFSQPQHF.

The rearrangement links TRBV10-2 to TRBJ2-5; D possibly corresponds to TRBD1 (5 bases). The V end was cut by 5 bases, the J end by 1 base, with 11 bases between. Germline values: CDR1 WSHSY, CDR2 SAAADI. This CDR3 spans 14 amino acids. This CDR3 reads CASSPQGIQETQYF. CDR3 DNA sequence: TGCGCCAGCAGTCCCCAGGGAATCCAAGAGACCCAGTACTTC.